These 16 T cell receptor beta chains originate from one sample sequenced in a study of CD8 T cells in ankylosing spondylitis. MiXCR, applied by TCRdb to the 5' RACE reads, yields one record per CDR3 protein. The top ten clones hold around 12% of a sample with about 400,000 distinct CDR3 sequences, roughly 20% of them seen once. The sequenced sample consisted of blood, either unsorted or a sorted T cell fraction (not recorded which). Receptors were obtained from a male donor with ankylosing spondylitis or in good health (not recorded which).

This chain uses TRBV7-2 with TRBJ2-7; no clear D. The V gene lost 1 base and the J gene lost 3 bases, with 10 bases spanning the gap. Germline CDR1 reads SGHTA; CDR2 reads FQGNSA. The CDR3 length is 14 residues. The DNA for the CDR3 is TGTGCCAGCAGCTTAGTTCTCCGGATCTACGAGCAGTACTTC. Translated: CASSLVLRIYEQYF.

This clonotype was counted only a few times. The J gene is TRBJ2-2, the V gene TRBV4-1; a weak D match, TRBD2 (5 bases). In germline, CDR1 is MGHRA, CDR2 YSYEKL. Trimming took off 3 bases at V and 3 bases at J, with 5 bases between the two ends. This CDR3 comprises 13 residues. CDR3 sequence reads: CASSQEDTGELFF. In nucleotides, the CDR3 is TGCGCCAGCAGCCAGGAGGACACCGGGGAGCTGTTTTTT.

Comments on this clonotype: It differs at one base from a far larger clone, so likely a read error. The chain recombines TRBV16 with TRBJ2-7; a weak D match, TRBD1 (6 bases). Trimming cost V 4 bases and J 2 bases, with 9 bases left between them. Germline V lookup: CDR1 KGHSY, CDR2 FQNENV. CDR3 length: 13 residues. The CDR3 loop is CASSPGHTYEQYF. As DNA, the CDR3 is TGTGCCAGCAGCCCGGGACATACCTACGAGCAGTACTTC.

The V and J genes are TRBV6-2 or TRBV6-3 and TRBJ2-7, with no clear D. V lost 6 bases, J lost 0 bases, and 12 bases lay in between. This CDR3 region has 14 residues. The germline V gene encodes CDR1 MNHEY and CDR2 SVGEGT. The CDR3 region is CASRNRDNSYEQYF. Written as DNA, the CDR3 is TGTGCCAGCAGAAACCGAGACAACTCCTACGAGCAGTACTTC.

This clonotype was found a few times. The chain carries TRBV28 and TRBJ2-5; 8 positions match TRBD2. CDR3 size: 15 residues. V lost 6 bases to trimming and J lost 5 bases; unmatched junction nucleotides: 11. The germline gives CDR1 MDHEN, CDR2 SYDVKM. This CDR3 is CASRVSSGSSETQYF. In DNA, the CDR3 is TGTGCCAGCAGGGTCTCTAGCGGGTCCTCGGAGACCCAGTACTTC.

This clonotype has more than one count but fewer than ten. The chain carries TRBV29-1 and TRBJ2-1; perhaps TRBD1 as D (6 bases). The germline V gene has CDR1 SQVTM and CDR2 ANQGSEA. Trimming left V 1 base short and J 6 bases short, with 10 bases between. This CDR3 is built from 13 residues. The CDR3 DNA is TGCAGCGTTGAAGGGAAAGGGGGCAATGAGCAGTTCTTC. Its protein is CSVEGKGGNEQFF.

The gene calls are TRBV29-1 and TRBJ1-1; no clear D gene. Trimming stripped 0 bases from V and 4 bases from J, with 6 bases between. The CDR3 extends over 12 amino acids. Germline V gene data show CDR1 as SQVTM and CDR2 as ANQGSEA. The CDR3 DNA sequence: TGCAGCGTTGAAGAATCCAGCACTGAAGCTTTCTTT. Translated: CSVEESSTEAFF.

The chain combines TRBV28 with TRBJ2-4, with TRBD1 identical over 7 bases. The germline CDR1 and CDR2 sequences are MDHEN and SYDVKM. The CDR3 is 15 residues long. V dropped 8 bases and J dropped 0; count of bases not matched to a gene: 7. CDR3: CASSGTEIAKNIQYF. The CDR3 nucleotides are TGTGCCAGCTCCGGGACAGAAATAGCCAAAAACATTCAGTACTTC.

This clonotype has only a few counts. The CDR3 sequence: CASSLEEYGYTF. Written as DNA, the CDR3 is TGTGCCAGCAGCTTAGAGGAATATGGCTACACCTTC. This chain connects TRBV7-9 to TRBJ1-2; D not certain. Trimming cost V 1 base and J 5 bases, with 5 bases left between them. CDR3 length: 12 amino acids. In germline, CDR1 is SEHNR, CDR2 FQNEAQ (reference sequence).

This clonotype has more than one count but fewer than ten. The rearrangement uses TRBV4-1 and TRBJ2-1; D might be TRBD1 (6 bases). V lost 8 bases to trimming and J lost 4 bases, with 15 bases between them. The CDR3 contains 14 residues. The V gene's germline CDR1 is MGHRA and CDR2 YSYEKL. CDR3 residues: CASSTGKLYNEQFF. In DNA form, the CDR3 reads TGCGCCAGCTCAACAGGGAAATTATACAATGAGCAGTTCTTC.

The chain links TRBV5-6 to TRBJ2-1; maybe TRBD1 (7 bases). In germline, CDR1 is SGHDT, CDR2 YYEEEE. Trimming took 1 base from V and 9 from J, leaving 14 bases between them. This CDR3 has 14 residues. CDR3 nucleotides: TGTGCCAGCAGCTTGCGACAGGGAGGAGGTGAGCAGTTCTTC. It specifies CASSLRQGGGEQFF.

This clonotype was seen a few times. The J gene is TRBJ2-3, the V gene TRBV6-5; D may be TRBD1 (5 bases). The CDR3 loop spans 14 amino acids. Germline CDR1 is MNHEY and CDR2 is SVGAGI. V was clipped by 2 bases and J by 2 bases, with 8 bases between them. The CDR3 region is CASSYDSYTDTQYF. The CDR3 region has the DNA TGTGCCAGCAGTTACGACAGTTACACAGATACGCAGTATTTT.

This clonotype was observed a handful of times. V and J are TRBV29-1 and TRBJ2-2; TRBD2 matches at 8 bases. Germline-derived CDR1 and CDR2 are SQVTM and ANQGSEA. The trim removed 7 bases at V and 5 bases at J, leaving 9 bases unmatched. The CDR3 is 14 residues long. As DNA, the CDR3 is TGCAGCGCCGCCGGGGGGGCCGTGACCGGGGAGCTGTTTTTT. Translating it yields CSAAGGAVTGELFF.

The V call is TRBV12-3 or TRBV12-4, the J call TRBJ2-3, with D tentatively TRBD1 (5 bases). V was shortened by 6 bases and J by 6 bases, with 13 bases between the two germline ends. The CDR3 contains 13 residues. The CDR3, as DNA: TGTGCCAGCAGCTATACCAGGGTGGATACGCAGTATTTT. Its protein is CASSYTRVDTQYF.

V usage is TRBV7-9 and J usage is TRBJ2-7; D is ambiguous. This CDR3 is 14 amino acids long. V lost 4 bases and J 0 bases, leaving 10 bases between the germline ends. Per germline, CDR1 SEHNR and CDR2 FQNEAQ (reference sequence). The CDR3 DNA follows: TGTGCCAGCAGCTCGGACCTCAGCTCCTACGAGCAGTACTTC. The encoded protein is CASSSDLSSYEQYF.

This rearrangement joins TRBV10-3 to TRBJ2-7; tentative D call: TRBD1 (5 bases). The CDR3 is made up of 13 amino acids. Between the trimmed V and J ends, which lost 2 bases and 3 bases, there was a span of 8 bases. Germline loops: CDR1 ENHRY, CDR2 SYGVKD. For the CDR3, the DNA is TGTGCCATCAGTGAGCTGACAGACTACGAGCAGTACTTC. This encodes CAISELTDYEQYF.